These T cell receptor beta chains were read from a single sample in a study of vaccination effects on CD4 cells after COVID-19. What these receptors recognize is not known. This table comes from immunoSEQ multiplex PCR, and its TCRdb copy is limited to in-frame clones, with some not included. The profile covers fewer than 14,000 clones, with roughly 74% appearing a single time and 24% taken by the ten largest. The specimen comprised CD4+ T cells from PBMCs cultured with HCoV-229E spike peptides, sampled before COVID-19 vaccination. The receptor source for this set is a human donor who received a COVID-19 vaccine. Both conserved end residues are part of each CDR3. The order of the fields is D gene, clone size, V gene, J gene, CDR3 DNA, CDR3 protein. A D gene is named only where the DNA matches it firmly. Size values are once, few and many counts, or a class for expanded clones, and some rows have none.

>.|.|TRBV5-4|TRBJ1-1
TGTGCCAGCAGCCCCCGCCAACAGTTGAACACTGAAGCTTTCTTT
CASSPRQQLNTEAFF
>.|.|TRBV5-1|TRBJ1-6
TGCGCCAGCAGCTTGGTGGGGGGTAATTCACCCCTCCACTTT
CASSLVGGNSPLHF
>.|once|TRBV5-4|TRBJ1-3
TGTGCCAGCAGCTTGGACCCAGGGACCGGAAACACCATATATTTT
CASSLDPGTGNTIYF
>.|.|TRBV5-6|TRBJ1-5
TGTGCCAGCAGTACAGGGTTTGGGGGGGGTCAGCCCCAGCATTTT
CASSTGFGGGQPQHF
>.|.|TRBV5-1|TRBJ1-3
TGCGCCAGCAGCCCAACTCACAGAACCTCTGGAAACACCATATATTTT
CASSPTHRTSGNTIYF
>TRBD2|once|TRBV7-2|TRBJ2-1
TGTGCCAGCAGCGGCGGGGGGGCCGGCTACAATGAGCAGTTCTTC
CASSGGGAGYNEQFF
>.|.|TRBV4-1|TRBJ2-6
TGCGCCAGCAGCCAACTCCTGAGCCCCTCTGGGGCCAACGTCCTGACTTTC
CASSQLLSPSGANVLTF
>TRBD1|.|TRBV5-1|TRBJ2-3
TGCGCCAGCAGCCCACAGGGGACAGATACGCAGTATTTT
CASSPQGTDTQYF
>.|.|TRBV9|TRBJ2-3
TGTGCCAGCAGCCCTAGGCCTGCACCCATCACAGATACGCAGTATTTT
CASSPRPAPITDTQYF
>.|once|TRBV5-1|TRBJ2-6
TGCGCCAGCAGCCCAAACAAGTCCTCTGGGGCCAACGTCCTGACTTTC
CASSPNKSSGANVLTF
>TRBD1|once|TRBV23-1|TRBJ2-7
TGCGCCAGCAGTCAATCAACAGGGGGCTACGAGCAGTACTTC
CASSQSTGGYEQYF
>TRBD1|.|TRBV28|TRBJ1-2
TGTGCCAGCAGCTCTCCTTCGGGAGACAGGGGGATCGATGGCTACACCTTC
CASSSPSGDRGIDGYTF
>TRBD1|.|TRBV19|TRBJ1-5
TGTGCCAGTAGGGACAGGGGGAGTCAGCCCCAGCATTTT
CASRDRGSQPQHF
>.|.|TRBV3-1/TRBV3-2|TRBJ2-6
TGTGCCAGCAGCCTACCGGGGGGGGCCAACGTCCTGACTTTC
CASSLPGGANVLTF